This T cell receptor (beta chain) originates from a study of spatial heterogeneity in lung cancer. Time point here: sample taken at primary tumor resection. Donors were 72 untreated early-stage non-small cell lung cancer patients. TCRs were sequenced from unsorted whole RNA of tumor, nontumor lung or PBMC. On this clonotype: Its matching antigen is unknown.

In the library, each TCR cDNA molecule bore its own unique molecular identifier. MiXCR was run by TCRdb on the 5' RACE reads, yielding one entry per CDR3 protein. Among some 800 distinct CDR3 sequences, roughly 8.8% were seen once, and the ten largest hold 25% to 30%. Study observations and caveats: Tracking of ubiquitous and regional nonsynonymous mutations by counts of ubiquitous and regional expanded TCRs, respectively, was seen. In tumors, expanded intratumoral alpha and beta TCR counts tracked mutation counts.

Germline V lookup: CDR1 LGHDT, CDR2 YNNKEL (reference sequence). With 5 bases removed from V and 8 bases from J, the gap between germline ends came to 7 bases. This CDR3 comprises 11 residues. The chain uses TRBV3-1 and TRBJ2-1; no firm D call. Here the sequenced sample was lung tumor tissue, taken at surgery. The receptor's source is a male donor with early-stage non-small cell lung cancer. The CDR3 DNA reads as TGTGCCAGCAGCTCGTCCCATGAGCAGTTCTTC. Protein sequence: CASSSSHEQFF.